The rows below give T cell receptor beta chains drawn from one sample of a study of radiotherapy plus CTLA-4 blockade in lung cancer. The protocol was immunoSEQ multiplex PCR, while the TCRdb copy is restricted to in-frame clones and leaves out a portion. The data show about 23,000 clones, about 71% seen once. The source was peripheral blood, collected from a patient treated with radiotherapy plus ipilimumab. Every receptor here comes from a human donor with non-small cell lung cancer whose response to radiotherapy plus ipilimumab could not be evaluated. Each CDR3 is given with its conserved first and last residue. The D gene is left open where the match is weak. The listing skips clone size in some rows; elsewhere it reads once, few, many or a size class.

j_call	d_call	clone_size	v_call	cdr3_nt	cdr3_aa
TRBJ2-5	.	few	TRBV5-1	TGCGCCAGCAGTCTCCCAGGGGAAGAGACCCAGTACTTC	CASSLPGEETQYF
TRBJ2-1	TRBD2	few	TRBV5-1	TGCGCCAGCAGCTTGAGGCTAGCGGGAGACGATGAGCAGTTCTTC	CASSLRLAGDDEQFF
TRBJ2-7	TRBD1	few	TRBV6-1	TGTGCCAGCACCCGGACAGGATCCTACGAGCAGTACTTC	CASTRTGSYEQYF
TRBJ2-3	TRBD2	.	TRBV11-2	TGTGCCAGCAGCTTAGCCTCGGGCGGGAGACCCACAGATACGCAGTATTTT	CASSLASGGRPTDTQYF
TRBJ2-2	.	.	TRBV5-1	TGCGCCAGCAGCTTCCCCGGGAACGGAGCCGGGGAGCTGTTTTTT	CASSFPGNGAGELFF
TRBJ2-5	.	few	TRBV9	TGTGCCAGCAGCGTGGGACTCCCGAGGCAGACCCAGTACTTC	CASSVGLPRQTQYF
TRBJ2-1	TRBD2	once	TRBV5-5	TGTGCCAGCAGCACTACCTCGGGACTAGCGGGAGATGAGCAGTTCTTC	CASSTTSGLAGDEQFF
TRBJ2-3	TRBD2	.	TRBV30	TGTGCCTGGAGTGGCCCTTTTCTAGCGGGAGCCCCAGATACGCAGTATTTT	CAWSGPFLAGAPDTQYF
TRBJ2-3	.	few	TRBV9	TGTGCCAGCAGCGTCCTGGGGGCGAACACAGATACGCAGTATTTT	CASSVLGANTDTQYF
TRBJ1-5	TRBD1	.	TRBV15	TGTGCCACCAGCAGAGATGCAGCAGGGGGCCAGCCCCAGCATTTT	CATSRDAAGGQPQHF
TRBJ1-4	TRBD1	.	TRBV11-2	TGTGCCAGCAGCCTACGGCCGGGGACAGTTAATGAAAAACTGTTTTTT	CASSLRPGTVNEKLFF
TRBJ1-2	.	.	TRBV29-1	TGCAGCGTTGCCAGGCCGGGGGTGAACTATGGCTACACCTTC	CSVARPGVNYGYTF
TRBJ2-5	TRBD2	.	TRBV19	TGTGCCAGTAGTATCTTGGCGAGCGGGAGATCTCGTGAGACCCAGTACTTC	CASSILASGRSRETQYF
TRBJ2-1	TRBD2	.	TRBV6-6	TGTGCCAGCAGCCTAATCAGCGGGAGGGGAAATCGGGAGCAGTTCTTC	CASSLISGRGNREQFF
TRBJ1-3	.	.	TRBV19	TGTGCCAGTAGCACTCCGGCTGGAAACACCATATATTTT	CASSTPAGNTIYF
TRBJ2-7	TRBD1	.	TRBV11-2	TGTGCCAGCAGCTTATTTCAGGGGGCGATGGCCTACGAGCAGTACTTC	CASSLFQGAMAYEQYF
TRBJ2-6	TRBD1	.	TRBV7-2	TGTGCCAGCAGCCGACTTCCGCCGGGACAGAGCTCTGGGGCCAACGTCCTGACTTTC	CASSRLPPGQSSGANVLTF
TRBJ2-1	TRBD2	.	TRBV9	TGTGCCAGCAACCGGCTAGCGGGAATAAACTCCTACAATGAGCAGTTCTTC	CASNRLAGINSYNEQFF
TRBJ2-7	.	.	TRBV10-3	TGTGCCATAGGCGGGGTCCGATATATTCAGCAGTACTTC	CAIGGVRYIQQYF
TRBJ1-1	TRBD1	few	TRBV7-9	TGTGCCAGCAGCTTAGGACAGGGTTCCACTGAAGCTTTCTTT	CASSLGQGSTEAFF
TRBJ2-3	.	.	TRBV18	TGTGCCAGCTCACCAGCCGGTGCAGATACGCAGTATTTT	CASSPAGADTQYF
TRBJ2-7	TRBD1	.	TRBV19	TGTGCCAGTGGAACCGAACAGGGGAAGGGGGAGTACTTC	CASGTEQGKGEYF
TRBJ2-1	TRBD1	once	TRBV5-1	TGCGCCAGCAGCAAAGGGACAGATCCTTCCTACAATGAGCAGTTCTTC	CASSKGTDPSYNEQFF
TRBJ2-1	.	.	TRBV13	TGTGCAAGCAGCTTTGGTATGGGCCCGGCTTACAATGAGCAGTTCTTC	CASSFGMGPAYNEQFF
TRBJ2-7	TRBD2	.	TRBV6-5	TGTGCCAGCAGTTACTCGATGCAGGGAGGGGTTTACGAGCAGTACTTC	CASSYSMQGGVYEQYF
TRBJ2-7	TRBD2	.	TRBV6-1	TGTGCCAGCAGTGAAGCGACTAGCGGGTCCTACGAGCAGTACTTC	CASSEATSGSYEQYF
TRBJ2-5	.	.	TRBV19	TGTGCCAGTAGTATCTCGGACACAACAACTGAGACCCAGTACTTC	CASSISDTTTETQYF
TRBJ2-7	TRBD2	.	TRBV6-6	TGTGCCAGCAGCCCCGTAGCGGGACAAGACTACGAGCAGTACTTC	CASSPVAGQDYEQYF
TRBJ2-7	.	.	TRBV7-2	TGTGCCAGCAGCCAAGGAAGCGGAAACTACGAGCAGTACTTC	CASSQGSGNYEQYF